This T cell receptor (beta chain) was profiled in a study of cytomegalovirus exposure and HLA in healthy donors. Healthy bone marrow donors made up the donors. Germline assignment: CDR1 LGHNA and CDR2 YSLEER. Trimming took off 0 bases at V and 12 bases at J, with 15 bases between the two ends. This CDR3 has 14 amino acids. A word on this clone: The antigen is not known.

Overall study findings and caveats: HLA alleles showed associations with 16,951 TCR beta sequences in a later analysis, at a 0.05 false discovery rate. Earlier findings revealed that most TCR beta V segments proved productive either about 90% or about 30% of the time.

The PCR made use of 60 Vbeta and 13 Jbeta primers. Method: immunoSEQ multiplex PCR; TCRdb's copy keeps in-frame clones and lacks some. The table includes about 130,000 clones, 70% to 80% detected once. This rearrangement joins TRBV4-3 to TRBJ1-5; D remains unclear. Sequenced sample: PBMCs. The TCR was taken from a female donor in good health and CMV-seronegative. The DNA for the CDR3 is TGCGCCAGCAGCCAAGACTGGTTTCTAGGCGACCAGCATTTT. Protein sequence: CASSQDWFLGDQHF.